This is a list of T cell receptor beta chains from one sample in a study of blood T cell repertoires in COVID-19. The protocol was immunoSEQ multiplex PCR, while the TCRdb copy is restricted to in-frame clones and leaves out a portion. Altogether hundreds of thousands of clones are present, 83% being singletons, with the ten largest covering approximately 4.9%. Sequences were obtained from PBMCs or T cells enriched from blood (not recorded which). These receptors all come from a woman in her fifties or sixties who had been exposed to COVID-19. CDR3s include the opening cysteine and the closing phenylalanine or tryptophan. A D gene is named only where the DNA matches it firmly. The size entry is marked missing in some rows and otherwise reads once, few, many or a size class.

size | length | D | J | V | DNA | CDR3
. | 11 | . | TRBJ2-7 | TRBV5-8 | TGTGCCAGCAAGAGGGACTACGAGCAGTACTTC | CASKRDYEQYF
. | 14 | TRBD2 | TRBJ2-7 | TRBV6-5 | TGTGCCAGCAATACCCCGGGACTAGTTTACGAGCAGTACTTC | CASNTPGLVYEQYF
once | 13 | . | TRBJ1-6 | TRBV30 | TGTGCCTTTACGACGGGTCTTAATTCACCCCTCCACTTT | CAFTTGLNSPLHF
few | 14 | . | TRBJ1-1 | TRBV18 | TGTGCCAGCTCACCACGCGCAGGGAACACTGAAGCTTTCTTT | CASSPRAGNTEAFF
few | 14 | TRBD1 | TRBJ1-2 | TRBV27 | TGTGCCAGCAGTTTATTGGGACAGGGGTATGGCTACACCTTC | CASSLLGQGYGYTF
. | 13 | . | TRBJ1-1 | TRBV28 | TGTGCCAGTACAAACAGGGCCTACACTGAAGCTTTCTTT | CASTNRAYTEAFF
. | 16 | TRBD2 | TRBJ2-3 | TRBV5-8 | TGTGCCAGCAGCCAGCGACTAGCGGGGTTGGCAGATACGCAGTATTTT | CASSQRLAGLADTQYF
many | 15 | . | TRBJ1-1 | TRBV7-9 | TGTGCCAGCAGCTTACAACAGCTCATGAACACTGAAGCTTTCTTT | CASSLQQLMNTEAFF
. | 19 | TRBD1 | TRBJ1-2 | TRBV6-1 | TGTGCCAGCAGTGAACGTGCCTCCGACGCCAGGGGGCAGGGCTATGGCTACACCTTC | CASSERASDARGQGYGYTF
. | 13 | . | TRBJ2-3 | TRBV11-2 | TGTGCCAGCAGCCCCCCGGGGGAGTATACGCAGTATTTT | CASSPPGEYTQYF
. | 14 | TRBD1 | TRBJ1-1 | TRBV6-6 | TGTGCCAGCAGATACCGGGACAGTAATACTGAAGCTTTCTTT | CASRYRDSNTEAFF
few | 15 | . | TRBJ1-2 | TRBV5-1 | TGCGCCAGCAGCGCAGGATTTGCAGGGAACTATGGCTACACCTTC | CASSAGFAGNYGYTF
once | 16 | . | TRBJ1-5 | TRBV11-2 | TGTGCCAGCAGCTTAGGCTTAGCGGGGGCCAATCAGCCCCAGCATTTT | CASSLGLAGANQPQHF
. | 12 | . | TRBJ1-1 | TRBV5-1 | TGCGCCAGCAGCTTGGACACCTCGAGGGCTTTCTTT | CASSLDTSRAFF
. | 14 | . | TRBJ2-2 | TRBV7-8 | TGTGCCAGCAGCTTCCGCGATAACACCGGGGAGCTGTTTTTT | CASSFRDNTGELFF
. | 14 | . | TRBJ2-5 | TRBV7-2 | TGTGCCAGCAGCTTAGGCGGCGGGTCTAGGACCCAGTACTTC | CASSLGGGSRTQYF
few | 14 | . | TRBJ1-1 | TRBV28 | TGTGCCAGCAGTTCGGGTGGGGTAGGGGCTGAAGCTTTCTTT | CASSSGGVGAEAFF
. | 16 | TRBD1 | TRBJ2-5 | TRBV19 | TGTGCCAGTAGTGTTCTCAGGGGGCAAGGAAAAGAGACCCAGTACTTC | CASSVLRGQGKETQYF
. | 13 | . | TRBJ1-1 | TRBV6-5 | TGTGCCAGCAGGGATCTTGGCAGGAACGAAGCTTTCTTT | CASRDLGRNEAFF
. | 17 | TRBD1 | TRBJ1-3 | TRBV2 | TGTGCCAGCAGTGACTTGGGACAGACCCCCTCTGGAAACACCATATATTTT | CASSDLGQTPSGNTIYF
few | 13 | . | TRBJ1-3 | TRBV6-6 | TGTGCCAGCAGTTACTCGGGGGCGGACACCATATATTTT | CASSYSGADTIYF
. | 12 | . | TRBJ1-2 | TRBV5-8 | TGTGCCAGCCGCGGGGGTCACTATGGCTACACCTTC | CASRGGHYGYTF
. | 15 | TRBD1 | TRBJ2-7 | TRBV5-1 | TGCGCCAGCAGCTTGGCCAGGGGGAAGTCCTACGAGCAGTACTTC | CASSLARGKSYEQYF
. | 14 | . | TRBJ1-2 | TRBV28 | TGTGCCAGCAGTTTACGCGAAGGACTCTATGGCTACACCTTC | CASSLREGLYGYTF
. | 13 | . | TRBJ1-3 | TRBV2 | TGTGCCAGCACCGACAGGTCTGGAAACACCATATATTTT | CASTDRSGNTIYF
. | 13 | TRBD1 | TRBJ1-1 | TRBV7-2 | TGTGCCACCCACCGAGACAGGGACACTGAAGCTTTCTTT | CATHRDRDTEAFF
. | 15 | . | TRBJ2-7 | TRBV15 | TGTGCCACCAGCAGTCAGAGGTTGACCGAAAGTGAGCAGTACTTC | CATSSQRLTESEQYF
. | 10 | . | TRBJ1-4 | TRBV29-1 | TGCAGCGTACTAGGGGAAAAACTGTTTTTT | CSVLGEKLFF
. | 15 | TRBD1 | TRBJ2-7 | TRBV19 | TGTGCCAGTAGGTTTACCGGGACAGGAGTCTACGAGCAGTACTTC | CASRFTGTGVYEQYF
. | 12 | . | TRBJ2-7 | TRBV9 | TGTGCCAGCAGCGTAGACGGGGGAGAGCAGTACTTC | CASSVDGGEQYF
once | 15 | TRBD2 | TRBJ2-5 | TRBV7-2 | TGTGCCAGCAGCTTAGATAGCGGGGGGCAAGAGACCCAGTACTTC | CASSLDSGGQETQYF
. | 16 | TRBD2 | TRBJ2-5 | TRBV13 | TGTGCCAGCAGCTTAGGCGGGGGGTCCCCCGGAGAGACCCAGTACTTC | CASSLGGGSPGETQYF
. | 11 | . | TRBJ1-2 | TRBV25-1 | TGTGCCAGCAGTGAGGGCCGTGGCTACACCTTC | CASSEGRGYTF
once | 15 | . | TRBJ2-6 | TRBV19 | TGTGCCAGTAGTTTTATTCCCTCTGGGGCCAACGTCCTGACTTTC | CASSFIPSGANVLTF
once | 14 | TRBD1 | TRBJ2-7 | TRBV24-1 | TGTGCCACCAGTGATTTCGACAGGGTCGACGAGCAGTACTTC | CATSDFDRVDEQYF
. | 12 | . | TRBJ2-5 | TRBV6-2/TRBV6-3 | TGTGCCAGCAGTTACACGGGAGAGACCCAGTACTTC | CASSYTGETQYF
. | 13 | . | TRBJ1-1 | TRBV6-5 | TGTGCCAGCAGTTATTTCAAGCACACTGAAGCTTTCTTT | CASSYFKHTEAFF
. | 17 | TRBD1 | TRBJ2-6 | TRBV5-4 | TGTGCCAGCAGCAGGGGACAGGCGCTCTCTGGGGCCAACGTCCTGACTTTC | CASSRGQALSGANVLTF
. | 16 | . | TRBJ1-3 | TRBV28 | TGTGCCAGCACCCGCCGGCGGGGAAGCTCTGGAAACACCATATATTTT | CASTRRRGSSGNTIYF